This entry describes one T cell receptor beta chain. This sample is part of a study of blood T cell repertoires in COVID-19. For the study at large: Italy, Spain and the United States were the sources of the convalescent and acute COVID-19 samples.

Authors' methods: Cell counts per sample came from amplifying reference gene primers. TCRdb's copy holds only in-frame clones and misses some; the assay was immunoSEQ multiplex PCR. The D gene and trimming were derived from the DNA, and the V and J assignments and clone size from that table. The data show just over 150,000 clones, with about 85% seen just once and over 3% held by the top ten. CDR1 MGHRA and CDR2 YSYEKL come from the germline V gene. Trimming took 7 bases from V and 8 from J; bases not matched to a gene: 12. This CDR3 has 15 amino acids. Sequenced material: peripheral blood. V and J are TRBV4-1 and TRBJ2-1; 9 bases align to TRBD2. The TCR originated in a human donor with acute or convalescent COVID-19. The donor label of this sample is uncertain. The CDR3 reads CASKRMGGGADEQFF. The DNA for the CDR3 is TGCGCCAGCAAGAGGATGGGCGGGGGGGCAGATGAGCAGTTCTTC.